This is a list of T cell receptor beta chains from one sample in a study of early T cells in non-severe SARS-CoV-2 infection. TCRdb reprocessed the 5' RACE reads via MiXCR and lists one record per CDR3 protein. The sample holds fewer than 100,000 distinct CDR3 sequences, about 15% seen once. Specimen: whole blood. The receptor set was obtained from an adult who was a healthcare worker with PCR-confirmed SARS-CoV-2 infection or an uninfected control (not recorded which). Both conserved end residues are part of each CDR3. Fields, in order: V gene, J gene, clone size, D gene, CDR3 DNA, CDR3 protein. The D gene is left open where the match is weak. Not every row has a clone size; where given, it reads once, few, many or a size class.

V gene: TRBV2; J gene: TRBJ1-5; clone size: few; D gene: NA; CDR3 DNA: TGTGCCAGCAGGGTTACCCCAGTTGGCAATCAGCCCCAGCATTTT; CDR3 protein: CASRVTPVGNQPQHF
V gene: TRBV12-5; J gene: TRBJ2-7; clone size: few; D gene: NA; CDR3 DNA: TGTGCTAGTGGCAAGCAGGGCCCCTACGAGCAGTACTTC; CDR3 protein: CASGKQGPYEQYF
V gene: TRBV6-1; J gene: TRBJ2-3; clone size: NA; D gene: NA; CDR3 DNA: TGTGCCAGCAGTACCAGGACAGATCCAAGCACAGATACGCAGTATTTT; CDR3 protein: CASSTRTDPSTDTQYF
V gene: TRBV18; J gene: TRBJ1-1; clone size: NA; D gene: NA; CDR3 DNA: TGTGCCAGCTCACCACCTACGAAACACACTGAAGCTTTCTTT; CDR3 protein: CASSPPTKHTEAFF
V gene: TRBV12-5; J gene: TRBJ1-4; clone size: NA; D gene: NA; CDR3 DNA: TGTGCTAGTGGTCAAAATTTACATGCAACTAATGAAAAACTGTTTTTT; CDR3 protein: CASGQNLHATNEKLFF
V gene: TRBV29-1; J gene: TRBJ1-5; clone size: few; D gene: NA; CDR3 DNA: TGCAGCGCAGTCTCACAGGGAGGTAGCAATCAGCCCCAGCATTTT; CDR3 protein: CSAVSQGGSNQPQHF
V gene: TRBV12-3/TRBV12-4; J gene: TRBJ2-7; clone size: few; D gene: NA; CDR3 DNA: TGTGCCAGCAGTCCGAACCCAACGGGGGAGCAGTACTTC; CDR3 protein: CASSPNPTGEQYF
V gene: TRBV19; J gene: TRBJ2-7; clone size: NA; D gene: NA; CDR3 DNA: TGTGCCAGTAGCCCCCGCATCGCCTACGAACAGTACTTC; CDR3 protein: CASSPRIAYEQYF
V gene: TRBV20-1; J gene: TRBJ1-6; clone size: few; D gene: NA; CDR3 DNA: TGCAGTGCTTCGACCCGACGGGGCGGGCCACCCCTCCACTTT; CDR3 protein: CSASTRRGGPPLHF
V gene: TRBV28; J gene: TRBJ1-1; clone size: few; D gene: NA; CDR3 DNA: TGTGCCAGCAGCTCCAAACCCACTGAAGCTTTCTTT; CDR3 protein: CASSSKPTEAFF
V gene: TRBV3-1; J gene: TRBJ2-7; clone size: NA; D gene: NA; CDR3 DNA: TGTGCCAGCAGACACCAGGGATCCTACGAGCAGTACTTC; CDR3 protein: CASRHQGSYEQYF
V gene: TRBV7-9; J gene: TRBJ2-3; clone size: NA; D gene: NA; CDR3 DNA: TGTGCCAGCAGCTTGGGAACTTATCAGCCCCAGTATTTT; CDR3 protein: CASSLGTYQPQYF
V gene: TRBV19; J gene: TRBJ2-4; clone size: NA; D gene: TRBD1; CDR3 DNA: TGTGCCACCACACCAGCCGAGGACAGGGGGGGCATTCAGTACTTC; CDR3 protein: CATTPAEDRGGIQYF
V gene: TRBV20-1; J gene: TRBJ2-7; clone size: few; D gene: TRBD2; CDR3 DNA: TGCAGTGCTTCAACTCCGACTAGCGGGAGGGCCTACGAGCAGTACTTC; CDR3 protein: CSASTPTSGRAYEQYF
V gene: TRBV6-1; J gene: TRBJ2-1; clone size: few; D gene: TRBD1; CDR3 DNA: TGTGCCAGCAGTGAAGAGGGGGCCGCAGGGTTCTTC; CDR3 protein: CASSEEGAAGFF
V gene: TRBV3-1; J gene: TRBJ1-2; clone size: few; D gene: NA; CDR3 DNA: TGTGCCAGCAGCCAAGCTCCGGGGGACTATGGCTACACCTTC; CDR3 protein: CASSQAPGDYGYTF
V gene: TRBV10-3; J gene: TRBJ1-1; clone size: NA; D gene: TRBD1; CDR3 DNA: TGTGCCATCAGTGAACGACAGGGGATTACTGAAGCTTTCTTT; CDR3 protein: CAISERQGITEAFF
V gene: TRBV18; J gene: TRBJ2-1; clone size: NA; D gene: TRBD2; CDR3 DNA: TGTGCCAGCTCAATCGCTAGCGGAAGCAATGAGCAGTTCTTC; CDR3 protein: CASSIASGSNEQFF
V gene: TRBV9; J gene: TRBJ2-1; clone size: few; D gene: NA; CDR3 DNA: TGTGCCAGCAGCGTGACAGGATCATACAATGAGCAGTTCTTC; CDR3 protein: CASSVTGSYNEQFF
V gene: TRBV12-3/TRBV12-4; J gene: TRBJ1-5; clone size: NA; D gene: NA; CDR3 DNA: TGTGCCAGCAGTTCTAGCCTGCGACCCCTCAATCAGCCCCAGCATTTT; CDR3 protein: CASSSSLRPLNQPQHF
V gene: TRBV7-3; J gene: TRBJ2-1; clone size: few; D gene: TRBD2; CDR3 DNA: TGTGCCAGCAGCTTAATGGCGCGGGGGAGCTCCTACAATGAGCAGTTCTTC; CDR3 protein: CASSLMARGSSYNEQFF
V gene: TRBV5-4; J gene: TRBJ2-7; clone size: few; D gene: NA; CDR3 DNA: TGTGCCAGCAGCTTGGGCCAGAACAACTACGAGCAGTACTTC; CDR3 protein: CASSLGQNNYEQYF
V gene: TRBV6-6; J gene: TRBJ1-5; clone size: NA; D gene: NA; CDR3 DNA: TGTGCCACCAAAACCTCCAATCAGCCCCAGCATTTT; CDR3 protein: CATKTSNQPQHF
V gene: TRBV11-3; J gene: TRBJ2-5; clone size: few; D gene: NA; CDR3 DNA: TGTGCCAGCAGCTTAGCTAGGGGCCAAGAGACCCAGTACTTC; CDR3 protein: CASSLARGQETQYF
V gene: TRBV29-1; J gene: TRBJ2-5; clone size: few; D gene: NA; CDR3 DNA: TGCAGCGTTGAAGTCCTGATCGGAGAGACCCAGTACTTC; CDR3 protein: CSVEVLIGETQYF
V gene: TRBV5-1; J gene: TRBJ1-1; clone size: many; D gene: TRBD1; CDR3 DNA: TGCGCCAGCAGCTGGACAGGGTTCGCTGAAGCTTTCTTT; CDR3 protein: CASSWTGFAEAFF